The rows below give T cell receptor beta chains drawn from one sample of a study of shared clonotypes between healthy human individuals. Libraries were prepared by immunoSEQ multiplex PCR; TCRdb keeps only in-frame clonotypes and omits some of them. The table records 450,000 to 500,000 clones, 79% of them present only once. What was sequenced was PBMCs. The origin of the receptors is a woman between 40 and 50 years old in good health. Some clones in this sample may be carry-over from other donors' samples. Both conserved end residues are part of each CDR3. A D gene is named only where the DNA matches it firmly. Rows may omit the clone size; those that give it use once, few, many or a size class.

TRBJ2-7	.	many	TRBV7-2	TGTGCCAGCAGCTTAGTTCGGTTTAGCTCCTACGAGCAGTACTTC	CASSLVRFSSYEQYF
TRBJ1-1	.	.	TRBV9	TGTGCCAGCAGCGTAGGACTGACAGGTTTGAACACTGAAGCTTTCTTT	CASSVGLTGLNTEAFF
TRBJ2-3	TRBD2	.	TRBV5-1	TGCGCCAGCAGCCCGGGGTCTAGCGGGAGTACAGATACGCAGTATTTT	CASSPGSSGSTDTQYF
TRBJ2-1	.	.	TRBV18	TGTGCCAGCTCACGGGACTCTGCCTCCTACAATGAGCAGTTCTTC	CASSRDSASYNEQFF
TRBJ2-7	TRBD1	.	TRBV11-2	TGTGCCAGCAGCTTAGCAGGGGGCCGCGAGCAGTACTTC	CASSLAGGREQYF
TRBJ2-1	TRBD1	.	TRBV9	TGTGCCAGCAGCGTCTCCGGGACAGGGAAAGGCAATGAGCAGTTCTTC	CASSVSGTGKGNEQFF
TRBJ1-1	TRBD1	few	TRBV5-5	TGTGCCAGCAGCCTAAACCCGGACAGGGGGCGGAAAGCTTTCTTT	CASSLNPDRGRKAFF
TRBJ1-3	.	.	TRBV19	TGTGCCAGTAGAGCCGGAAACACCATATATTTT	CASRAGNTIYF
TRBJ2-5	TRBD1	.	TRBV5-4	TGTGCCAGCAGCCGGGACAGGGATGAGACCCAGTACTTC	CASSRDRDETQYF
TRBJ2-7	TRBD2	.	TRBV9	TGTGCCAGCAGCGTAGGCGGGAGCCCATACGAGCAGTACTTC	CASSVGGSPYEQYF
TRBJ2-1	TRBD2	.	TRBV7-9	TGTGCCAGCAGTCCCAGGAGCGGGAGGCGTTCCTACAATGAGCAGTTCTTC	CASSPRSGRRSYNEQFF
TRBJ1-3	.	.	TRBV5-4	TGTGCCAGCAGCTTGGCTGGGGGAGTTGCCTCTGGAAACACCATATATTTT	CASSLAGGVASGNTIYF
TRBJ2-1	.	.	TRBV28	TGTGCCAGCAGTAGTCCCCCGGGGGCGGGGGCCTACAATGAGCAGTTCTTC	CASSSPPGAGAYNEQFF
TRBJ2-4	.	.	TRBV6-1	TGTGCCAGCAAGATGGATCTAGCCAAAAACATTCAGTACTTC	CASKMDLAKNIQYF
TRBJ1-1	.	.	TRBV11-3	TGTGCCAGCAGCTTAGTAGGGTGGGCAGGGGATAGCACTGAAGCTTTCTTT	CASSLVGWAGDSTEAFF
TRBJ2-2	.	few	TRBV19	TGTGCCAGTAGTATAGTCGTGAACACCGGGGAGCTGTTTTTT	CASSIVVNTGELFF
TRBJ1-2	.	.	TRBV5-4	TGTGCCAGCACGGACGGAAACTATGGCTACACCTTC	CASTDGNYGYTF
TRBJ2-1	.	once	TRBV29-1	TGCAGCGGAGTCTCTGAGGGGGCCTACAATGAGCAGTTCTTC	CSGVSEGAYNEQFF
TRBJ2-3	.	.	TRBV11-2	TGTGCCAGCAGCTTGGGACAACCGACAGATACGCAGTATTTT	CASSLGQPTDTQYF
TRBJ2-1	TRBD2	.	TRBV7-3	TGTGCCAGCAGCTTAACGGGACTAAACAATGAGCAGTTCTTC	CASSLTGLNNEQFF
TRBJ1-2	.	once	TRBV30	TGTGCCTGGAGTGAACCCTACACCTTC	CAWSEPYTF
TRBJ1-4	.	.	TRBV21-1	TGTGCCAGCAATGGCAACAGGGGGCTTCGCAATGAAAAACTGTTTTTT	CASNGNRGLRNEKLFF
TRBJ2-7	TRBD2	.	TRBV2	TGTGCCAGCAGTGGGGCTAGCGGGATTGGTTTCGAGCAGTACTTC	CASSGASGIGFEQYF
TRBJ2-2	.	few	TRBV29-1	TGCAGCGTTGACCGAGCGGACACCGGGGAGCTGTTTTTT	CSVDRADTGELFF
TRBJ1-6	.	.	TRBV14	TGTGCCAGCAGCCAAATAAATTCACCCCTCCACTTT	CASSQINSPLHF
TRBJ2-1	TRBD2	once	TRBV5-1	TGCGCCAGCAGCCCCCGGACTAGCGGGAGGGTCAATGAGCAGTTCTTC	CASSPRTSGRVNEQFF
TRBJ2-7	.	.	TRBV14	TGTGCCAGCAGCCAAGACCAGGTTTCCCACGAGCAGTACTTC	CASSQDQVSHEQYF
TRBJ2-2	TRBD1	.	TRBV7-9	TGTGCCAGCAGCTTACTGGACAGGGTCACCGGGGAGCTGTTTTTT	CASSLLDRVTGELFF
TRBJ2-2	.	.	TRBV4-2	TGTGCCAGCAGCCAAGAATCTGTCTCCGGCGGCATTACCGGGGAGCTGTTTTTT	CASSQESVSGGITGELFF
TRBJ2-3	.	.	TRBV5-1	TGCGCCAGCAGCTTGGAGAAGCCCACAGATACGCAGTATTTT	CASSLEKPTDTQYF
TRBJ2-7	.	.	TRBV7-2	TGTGCCAGCAGCATCGGGGCCTACGAGCAGTACTTC	CASSIGAYEQYF
TRBJ2-7	TRBD2	.	TRBV6-1	TGTGCCAGCAGCCGGACTAGCGGGACCTACGAGCAGTACTTC	CASSRTSGTYEQYF
TRBJ1-1	TRBD1	.	TRBV11-1	TGTGCCAGCTCTCCGGGACAGGGGGGGTTGAACACTGAAGCTTTCTTT	CASSPGQGGLNTEAFF
TRBJ2-2	.	.	TRBV5-1	TGCGCCAGCAGGGCGGGACTCAACACCGGGGAGCTGTTTTTT	CASRAGLNTGELFF
TRBJ2-1	.	.	TRBV9	TGTGCCAGCAGCGTAGATGGGGGCCGTAAAGGCAATGAGCAGTTCTTC	CASSVDGGRKGNEQFF
TRBJ2-2	TRBD1	.	TRBV2	TGTGCCAGCAGTGAATACGGGACAGGGGGAGGGCAGCTGTTTTTT	CASSEYGTGGGQLFF
TRBJ1-5	.	.	TRBV7-9	TGTGCCAGCAGCTTAGGCCAGGATCAGCCCCAGCATTTT	CASSLGQDQPQHF
TRBJ2-7	TRBD1	many	TRBV6-1	TGTGCCAGCAGGTATCCGGGACAGGGAACCTACGAGCAGTACTTC	CASRYPGQGTYEQYF
TRBJ2-7	TRBD1	.	TRBV7-2	TGTGCCAGCAGCGCCCGACAGGGGGACTACGAGCAGTACTTC	CASSARQGDYEQYF
TRBJ2-7	TRBD2	few	TRBV4-1	TGCGCCAGCAGCCAAGGACTAGCCGCTTCCTACGAGCAGTACTTC	CASSQGLAASYEQYF
TRBJ1-4	.	.	TRBV6-1	TGTGCCAGCAGTGAAACCAGGGGCATAATGAAAAACCTGTTTTTT	CASSETRGIMKNLFF
TRBJ1-1	.	.	TRBV6-6	TGTGCCAGCAGTTACTCGACGGGGGTTACTGAAGCTTTCTTT	CASSYSTGVTEAFF
TRBJ1-4	TRBD1	.	TRBV28	TGTGCCAGCAGCCCTTGGCCGGGAGCAGGGGGTGAAAAACTGTTTTTT	CASSPWPGAGGEKLFF